These 25 T cell receptor beta chains share one sample of origin, sequenced in a study of T cell responses to AZD1222 COVID-19 vaccine. Measured with immunoSEQ multiplex PCR; TCRdb has only the in-frame clones, and not every one. Of under 150,000 clones detected, 93% appear once; the ten largest clones hold 0.85% to 0.95%. The specimen comprised peripheral blood, sampled on day 0 of AZD1222 vaccination. Every receptor here comes from an adult in good health.

This rearrangement joins TRBV19 to TRBJ1-1; D is perhaps TRBD1 (6 bases). Germline loops: CDR1 LNHDA, CDR2 SQIVND (reference sequence). CDR3 length equals 14 residues. V was trimmed by 3 bases and J by 4 bases, leaving 12 bases between them. This CDR3 is CASSIRGEGTEAFF. DNA of the CDR3: TGTGCCAGTAGTATCAGGGGAGAGGGCACTGAAGCTTTCTTT.

The chain joins TRBV10-3 to TRBJ2-4; 12 bases line up with TRBD2. Germline CDR1 ENHRY, CDR2 SYGVKD. The CDR3 runs to 14 residues. V lost 6 bases and J lost 7; bases outside the gene matches: 4. The CDR3 DNA reads as TGTGCCATCAGAGCCGGGACTAGCGGGAACATTCAGTACTTC. Encoded protein: CAIRAGTSGNIQYF.

The chain employs TRBV2 and TRBJ1-1; D is undetermined. Germline CDR1 reads SNHLY; CDR2 reads FYNNEI. This CDR3 is 13 amino acids long. Trimming left V 3 bases short and J 8 bases short, with 13 bases between. The CDR3 DNA is TGTGCCAGCAGTGAGGGTCGACTACGAGAAGCTTTCTTT. Protein: CASSEGRLREAFF.

The J gene is TRBJ1-5, the V gene TRBV7-8; TRBD1 might be the D (5 bases). Trimming left V 1 base short and J 4 bases short, with 11 bases between. This CDR3 has 15 amino acids. Germline values: CDR1 SGHVS, CDR2 FQNEAQ. CDR3 sequence: CASSLGRQPNQPQHF. DNA for the CDR3: TGTGCCAGCAGCTTAGGGCGACAGCCAAATCAGCCCCAGCATTTT.

V usage is TRBV18 and J usage is TRBJ2-7; 7 bases map to TRBD2. Trimming at V came to 3 bases and at J to 0 bases, leaving 5 bases not matched to a gene. The germline CDR1 and CDR2 sequences are KGHSH and LQKENI. This CDR3 has 15 amino acids. The CDR3 nucleotides read TGTGCCAGCTCACCGGGGCTAGCGGCCTCCTACGAGCAGTACTTC. Amino acids: CASSPGLAASYEQYF.

The chain combines TRBV2 with TRBJ1-1; D unclear. This CDR3 is built from 11 residues. V lost 6 bases, J lost 3 bases, and 5 bases lay in between. Germline V CDR1 and CDR2: SNHLY, FYNNEI. CDR3 protein: CASRDYTEAFF. The CDR3 region has the DNA TGTGCCAGCAGGGACTACACTGAAGCTTTCTTT.

The chain is built from TRBV18 and TRBJ2-1; possibly TRBD2 for D (5 bases). CDR1 and CDR2 from the germline V gene are KGHSH and LQKENI. The V and J ends lost 2 bases and 7 bases respectively, with 6 bases between them. The CDR3 length is 12 residues. CDR3 amino acids: CASSPSGNEQFF. The CDR3 DNA follows: TGTGCCAGCTCACCATCGGGGAATGAGCAGTTCTTC.

Note on this clone: Other DNA sequences in this sample translate to the same CDR3. The V call is TRBV15, the J call TRBJ2-5, with 7 bases lining up with TRBD2. V dropped 3 bases and J dropped 5; count of bases not matched to a gene: 3. The CDR3 runs 13 residues. Germline V lookup: CDR1 LNHNV, CDR2 YYDKDF (reference sequence). CDR3 region: CATSRGRGETQYF. CDR3 nucleotides: TGTGCCACCAGCAGGGGGCGGGGGGAGACCCAGTACTTC.

This chain joins TRBV12-5 and TRBJ2-7; D perhaps matches TRBD2 (6 bases). Germline CDR1 and CDR2: LGHNT and FRNRAP. The CDR3 contains 14 residues. The V end was cut by 6 bases, the J end by 3 bases, with 15 bases between. This chain's CDR3 is CASGLPGGDYEQYF. CDR3 bases: TGTGCTAGTGGCCTCCCCGGCGGGGACTACGAGCAGTACTTC. The full variable domain, completed using reference TRBV12-5 and TRBJ2-7, is DARVTQTPRHKVTEMGQEVTMRCQPILGHNTVFWYRQTMMQGLELLAYFRNRAPLDDSGMPKDRFSAEMPDATLATLKIQPSEPRDSAVYFCASGLPGGDYEQYFGPGTRLTVT.

CDR3 DNA sequence: TGTGCCACCAGTGGACAGTTAGGCGGGGAGCTGTTTTTT. The encoded protein is CATSGQLGGELFF. V gene TRBV24-1 combines with J gene TRBJ2-2; D is possibly TRBD1 (5 bases). Trimming stripped 5 bases from V and 7 bases from J, with 10 bases between. This CDR3 contains 13 residues. Germline CDR1 reads KGHDR; CDR2 reads SFDVKD.

There are a few counts of this clone. This sequence joins TRBV4-1 and TRBJ2-7; the match to TRBD1 covers 8 bases. From germline, CDR1 is MGHRA and CDR2 YSYEKL. The CDR3 is 16 residues long. J lost 4 bases, V lost 4 bases, and 12 bases had no gene match. CDR3 loop: CASSLSRTGLEYEQYF. The CDR3, as DNA: TGCGCCAGCAGCCTGTCCCGGACAGGGCTTGAGTACGAGCAGTACTTC.

The V and J genes are TRBV18 and TRBJ1-1; D unresolved. The CDR3 spans 15 residues. Germline CDR1 reads KGHSH; CDR2 reads LQKENI. V lost 3 bases and J lost 0, with 11 bases in between. The CDR3 sequence is CASSPEGRLNTEAFF. CDR3 in DNA: TGTGCCAGCTCACCGGAAGGCAGACTGAACACTGAAGCTTTCTTT. The full variable domain, rest sourced from reference TRBV18 and TRBJ1-1, is NAGVMQNPRHLVRRRGQEARLRCSPMKGHSHVYWYRQLPEEGLKFMVYLQKENIIDESGMPKERFSAEFPKEGPSILRIQQVVRGDSAAYFCASSPEGRLNTEAFFGQGTRLTVV.

This chain uses TRBV10-3 with TRBJ1-1, with D perhaps TRBD1 (6 bases). The CDR3 contains 14 residues. Trimming removed 7 bases at V and 3 bases at J, with 15 bases between. Germline assignment: CDR1 ENHRY and CDR2 SYGVKD. The CDR3 region is CAIIRTAQYTEAFF. Here the CDR3 DNA reads TGTGCCATCATTCGGACAGCCCAATACACTGAAGCTTTCTTT.

The chain uses TRBV9 and TRBJ2-1; the D is unclear. Germline CDR1 reads SGDLS; CDR2 reads YYNGEE. V dropped 4 bases and J dropped 7 bases, with 9 bases sitting between them. The CDR3 totals 12 residues. The CDR3 here is CASSPRPNEQFF. The CDR3 bases are TGTGCCAGCAGCCCCCGTCCAAATGAGCAGTTCTTC. The full variable domain, with the rest looked up from reference TRBV9 and TRBJ2-1, is DSGVTQTPKHLITATGQRVTLRCSPRSGDLSVYWYQQSLDQGLQFLIQYYNGEERAKGNILERFSAQQFPDLHSELNLSSLELGDSALYFCASSPRPNEQFFGPGTRLTVL.

This sequence joins TRBV7-9 and TRBJ2-5; no clear D gene. The CDR3 loop spans 13 amino acids. V lost 7 bases and J 5 bases, leaving 14 bases between the germline ends. The germline CDR1 and CDR2 sequences are SEHNR and FQNEAQ (reference sequence). The CDR3 protein is CASIGVVSETQYF. CDR3 in DNA: TGTGCCAGCATTGGAGTAGTGTCGGAGACCCAGTACTTC.

This chain joins TRBV6-6 and TRBJ2-7; 7 bases map to TRBD1. Germline assignment: CDR1 MNHNY and CDR2 SVGAGI (reference sequence). The V gene end was trimmed by 6 bases and the J gene end by 1 base; junction bases not matched to a gene: 9. The CDR3 spans 15 residues. This CDR3 is CASRDPGTVSYEQYF. CDR3 coding DNA: TGTGCCAGCAGAGACCCCGGGACAGTATCCTACGAGCAGTACTTC.

V and J are TRBV6-5 and TRBJ1-2; D is uncertain. There are 13 residues in the CDR3. Germline values: CDR1 MNHEY, CDR2 SVGAGI. V dropped 0 bases and J dropped 0 bases, with 2 bases sitting between them. CDR3 sequence (DNA): TGTGCCAGCAGTTACTCGACTAACTATGGCTACACCTTC. Translation gives CASSYSTNYGYTF.

The gene calls are TRBV19 and TRBJ1-5; maybe TRBD1 (5 bases). Trimming removed 2 bases at V and 5 bases at J, with 10 bases between. CDR3 size: 14 residues. CDR1 and CDR2 from the germline V gene are LNHDA and SQIVND (reference sequence). For the CDR3, the DNA is TGTGCCAGTAGTATATGGGGGACCCATCAGCCCCAGCATTTT. It codes for CASSIWGTHQPQHF. Full variable domain (rest looked up from reference TRBV19 and TRBJ1-5): DGGITQSPKYLFRKEGQNVTLSCEQNLNHDAMYWYRQDPGQGLRLIYYSQIVNDFQKGDIAEGYSVSREKKESFPLTVTSAQKNPTAFYLCASSIWGTHQPQHFGDGTRLSIL.

Worth noting for this clone: Here the CDR3 omits its conserved ending phenylalanine or tryptophan, so a read error is the likely source. Because the CDR3's place on the DNA is in doubt, the DNA is left out and the CDR3 is given as listed by TCRdb. The rearrangement links TRBV27 to TRBJ1-2; the D segment call TRBD1 is taken from the table without a DNA check. Per the germline V gene, CDR1 is MNHEY and CDR2 is SMNVEV (reference sequence). The CDR3 has 13 amino acids, counting both end residues. The CDR3 loop reads CASSLKGIDTETI.

V is TRBV28 and J is TRBJ2-1; D is uncertain. Trimming pared 4 bases from V and 2 bases from J, leaving 0 bases between. This CDR3 has 11 residues. Germline V lookup: CDR1 MDHEN, CDR2 SYDVKM. The DNA for the CDR3 is TGTGCCAGCAGTTCCTACAATGAGCAGTTCTTC. Protein: CASSSYNEQFF.

The V and J genes are TRBV5-6 and TRBJ1-1, with D perhaps TRBD1 (5 bases). From germline, CDR1 is SGHDT and CDR2 YYEEEE. The length of the CDR3 is 16 residues. Deletions cut 4 bases from V and 2 bases from J, with 18 bases between. The CDR3: CASSGGTERGNTEAFF. In DNA, the CDR3 is TGTGCCAGCAGCGGGGGGACGGAGAGGGGTAACACTGAAGCTTTCTTT.

V usage is TRBV20-1 and J usage is TRBJ1-3; perhaps TRBD1 as D (5 bases). The V gene lost 4 bases and the J gene lost 7 bases, with 8 bases spanning the gap. Germline V gene data show CDR1 as DFQATT and CDR2 as SNEGSKA (reference sequence). This CDR3 contains 11 residues. The CDR3 reads CSAKQENTIYF. The CDR3 DNA reads TGCAGTGCTAAACAGGAGAACACCATATATTTT.

The chain uses TRBV19 and TRBJ1-2; possibly TRBD1 for D (6 bases). The ends were cut back, 7 bases at V and 0 bases at J, with 18 bases in the middle. This CDR3 is 16 amino acids long. In germline, CDR1 is LNHDA, CDR2 SQIVND (reference sequence). The CDR3 spells CASTFLDRPSNYGYTF. For the CDR3, the DNA is TGTGCCAGTACCTTCCTTGACAGGCCCTCTAACTATGGCTACACCTTC.

There are a few counts of this clone. The chain recombines TRBV18 with TRBJ2-2; D gene ambiguous. From germline, CDR1 is KGHSH and CDR2 LQKENI. Trimming removed 2 bases at V and 10 bases at J, with 5 bases between. The CDR3 totals 11 residues. CDR3 DNA sequence: TGTGCCAGCTCACCAAACGCGGAGCTGTTTTTT. The encoded protein is CASSPNAELFF.

The genes are TRBV30 and TRBJ2-2; D call uncertain. V gave up 0 bases and J gave up 5 bases, with 7 bases separating them. CDR3 length: 13 amino acids. Germline CDR1 and CDR2: GTSNPN and SVGIG (reference sequence). CDR3 protein: CAWSVGSTGELFF. Here the CDR3 DNA reads TGTGCCTGGAGTGTAGGCTCTACCGGGGAGCTGTTTTTT.